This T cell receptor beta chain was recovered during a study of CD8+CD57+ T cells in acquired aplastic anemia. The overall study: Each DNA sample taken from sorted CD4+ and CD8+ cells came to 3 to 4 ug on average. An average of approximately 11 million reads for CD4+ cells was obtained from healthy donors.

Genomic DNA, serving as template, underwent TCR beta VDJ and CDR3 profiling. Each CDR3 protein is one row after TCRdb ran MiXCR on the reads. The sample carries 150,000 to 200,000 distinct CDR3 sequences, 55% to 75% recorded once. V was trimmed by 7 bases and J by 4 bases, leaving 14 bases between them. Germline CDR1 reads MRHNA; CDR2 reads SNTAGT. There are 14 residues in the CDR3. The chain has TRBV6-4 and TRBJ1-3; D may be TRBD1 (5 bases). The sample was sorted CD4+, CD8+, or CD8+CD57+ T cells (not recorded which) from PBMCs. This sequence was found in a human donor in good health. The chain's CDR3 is CASISDSVGNTIYF. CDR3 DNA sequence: TGTGCCAGCATTTCCGACAGCGTAGGAAACACCATATATTTT.